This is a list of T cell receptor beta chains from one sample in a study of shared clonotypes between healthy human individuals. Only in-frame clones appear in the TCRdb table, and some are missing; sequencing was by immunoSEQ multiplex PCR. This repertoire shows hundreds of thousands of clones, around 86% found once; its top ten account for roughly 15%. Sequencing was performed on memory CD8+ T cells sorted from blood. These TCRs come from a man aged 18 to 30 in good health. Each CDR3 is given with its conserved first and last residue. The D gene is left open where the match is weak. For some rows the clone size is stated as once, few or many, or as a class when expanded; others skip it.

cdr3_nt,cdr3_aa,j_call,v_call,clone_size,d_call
TGTGCCAGCAGCCTCGGAGGCCCTTACAATGAGCAGTTCTTC,CASSLGGPYNEQFF,TRBJ2-1,TRBV11-2,NA,NA
TGTGCCAGCAGCTTAGATGGACAGGGGTCAGGCGAGCAGTACTTC,CASSLDGQGSGEQYF,TRBJ2-7,TRBV5-6,NA,TRBD1
TGTGCCAGCAGCGGCGGACTCCACACCGGGGAGCTGTTTTTT,CASSGGLHTGELFF,TRBJ2-2,TRBV9,NA,NA
TGTGCCAGCAGCTCCGTCGGGACAGGGGAGGTCGAGCAGTACTTC,CASSSVGTGEVEQYF,TRBJ2-7,TRBV28,NA,TRBD1
TGCGCCAGCAGCCAAGAATTTCGGACAGGGTTACCCGAGCAGTACTTC,CASSQEFRTGLPEQYF,TRBJ2-7,TRBV4-1,NA,TRBD1
TGTGCCAGCAGCGTCGGTGGGGCCAACGTCCTGACTTTC,CASSVGGANVLTF,TRBJ2-6,TRBV13,NA,NA
TGTGCCAGCAGCTTAGACATGGGACTAGCCGGTCGAGAGACCCAGTACTTC,CASSLDMGLAGRETQYF,TRBJ2-5,TRBV7-9,once,TRBD2
TGTGCCAGCAGCTTGGCCTTCGAGAACTCTGGAAACACCATATATTTT,CASSLAFENSGNTIYF,TRBJ1-3,TRBV5-6,NA,NA
TGTGCCTGTCCGGGGCCATCCTATGGCTACACCTTC,CACPGPSYGYTF,TRBJ1-2,TRBV30,NA,NA
TGTGCCAGCAGCTTCGGGGGCCTCACCTACGAGCAGTACTTC,CASSFGGLTYEQYF,TRBJ2-7,TRBV7-6,NA,NA
TGTGCCAGCAGTCCCTTAGGGGGAACAATGAGCACAGATACGCAGTATTTT,CASSPLGGTMSTDTQYF,TRBJ2-3,TRBV27,NA,NA
TGTGCCAGCAGTTTAGGTCGGGGTCAGCCCCAGCATTTT,CASSLGRGQPQHF,TRBJ1-5,TRBV27,NA,NA
TGTGCCAGCAGTGAGGTCGCAGAGACCCAGTACTTC,CASSEVAETQYF,TRBJ2-5,TRBV6-6,NA,NA